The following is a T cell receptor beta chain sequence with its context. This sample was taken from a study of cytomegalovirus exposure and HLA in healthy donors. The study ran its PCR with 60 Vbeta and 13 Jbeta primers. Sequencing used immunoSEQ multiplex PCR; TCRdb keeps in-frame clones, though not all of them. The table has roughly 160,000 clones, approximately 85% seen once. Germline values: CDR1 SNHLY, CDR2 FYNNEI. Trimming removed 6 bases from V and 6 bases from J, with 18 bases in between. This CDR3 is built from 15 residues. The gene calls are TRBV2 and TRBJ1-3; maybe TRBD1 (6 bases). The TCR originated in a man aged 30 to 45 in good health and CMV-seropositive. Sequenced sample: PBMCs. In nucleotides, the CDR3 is TGTGCCAGCAGCCTGGATGGGCAGGGGCCAAACACCATATATTTT. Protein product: CASSLDGQGPNTIYF.